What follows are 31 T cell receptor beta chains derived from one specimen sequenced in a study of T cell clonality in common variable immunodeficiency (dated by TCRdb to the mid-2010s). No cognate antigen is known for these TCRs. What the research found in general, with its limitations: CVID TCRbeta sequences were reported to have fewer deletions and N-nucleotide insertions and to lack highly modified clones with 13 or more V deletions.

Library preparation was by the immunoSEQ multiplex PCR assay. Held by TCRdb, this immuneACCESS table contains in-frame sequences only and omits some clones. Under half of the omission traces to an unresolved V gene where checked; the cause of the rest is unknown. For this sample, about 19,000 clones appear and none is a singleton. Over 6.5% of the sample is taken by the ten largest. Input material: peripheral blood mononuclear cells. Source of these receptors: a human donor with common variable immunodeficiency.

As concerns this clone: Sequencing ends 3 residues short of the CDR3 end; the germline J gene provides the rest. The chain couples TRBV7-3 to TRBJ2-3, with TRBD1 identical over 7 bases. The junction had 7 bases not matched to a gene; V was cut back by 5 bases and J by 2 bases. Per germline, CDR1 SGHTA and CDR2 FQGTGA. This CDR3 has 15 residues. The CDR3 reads CASSTTGFDTDTQYF. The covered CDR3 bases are TGTGCCAGCAGCACGACAGGGTTCGACACAGATACG.

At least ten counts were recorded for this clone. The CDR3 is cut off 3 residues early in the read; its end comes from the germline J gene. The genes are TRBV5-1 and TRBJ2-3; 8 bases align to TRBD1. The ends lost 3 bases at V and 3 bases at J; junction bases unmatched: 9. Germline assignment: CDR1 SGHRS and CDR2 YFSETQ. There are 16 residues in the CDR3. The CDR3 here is CASSSQGGLGTDTQYF. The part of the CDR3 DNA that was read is TGCGCCAGCAGCTCACAGGGGGGCCTTGGAACAGATACG.

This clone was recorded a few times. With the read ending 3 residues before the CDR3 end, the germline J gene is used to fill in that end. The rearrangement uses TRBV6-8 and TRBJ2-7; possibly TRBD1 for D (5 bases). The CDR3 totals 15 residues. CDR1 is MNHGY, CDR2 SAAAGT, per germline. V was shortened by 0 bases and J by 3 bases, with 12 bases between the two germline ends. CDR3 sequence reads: CASSYSQTGDYEQYF. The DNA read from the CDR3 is TGTGCCAGCAGTTACTCTCAAACAGGTGACTACGAG.

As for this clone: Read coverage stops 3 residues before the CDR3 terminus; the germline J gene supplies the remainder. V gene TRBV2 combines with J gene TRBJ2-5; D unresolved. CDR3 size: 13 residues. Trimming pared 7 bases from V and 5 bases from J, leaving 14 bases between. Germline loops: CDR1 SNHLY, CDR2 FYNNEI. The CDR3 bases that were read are TGTGCCAGCACCGAAGGCCCGCGGGAGACC. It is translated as CASTEGPRET. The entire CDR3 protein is CASTEGPRETQYF. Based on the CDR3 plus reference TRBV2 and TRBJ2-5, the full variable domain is EPEVTQTPSHQVTQMGQEVILRCVPISNHLYFYWYRQILGQKVEFLVSFYNNEISEKSEIFDDQFSVERPDGSNFTLKIRSTKLEDSAMYFCASTEGPRETQYFGPGTRLLVL.

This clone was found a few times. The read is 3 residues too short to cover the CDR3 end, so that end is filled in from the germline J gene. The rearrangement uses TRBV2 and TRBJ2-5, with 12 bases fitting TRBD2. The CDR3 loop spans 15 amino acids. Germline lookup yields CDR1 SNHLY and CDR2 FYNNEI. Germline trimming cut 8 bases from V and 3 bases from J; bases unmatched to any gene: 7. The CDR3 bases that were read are TGTGCCAGCCAGCCCCTAGCGGGAGGGAAAGAGACC. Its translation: CASQPLAGGKET. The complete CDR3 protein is CASQPLAGGKETQYF.

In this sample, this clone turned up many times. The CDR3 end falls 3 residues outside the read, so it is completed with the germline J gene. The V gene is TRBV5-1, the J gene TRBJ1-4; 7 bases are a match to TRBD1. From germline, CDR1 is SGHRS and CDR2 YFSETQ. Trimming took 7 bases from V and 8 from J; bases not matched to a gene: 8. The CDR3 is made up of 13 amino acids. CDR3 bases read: TGCGCCAGCGGAGGGGGCTCAGGGGAAAAA. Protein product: CASGGGSGEK. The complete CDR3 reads CASGGGSGEKLFF.

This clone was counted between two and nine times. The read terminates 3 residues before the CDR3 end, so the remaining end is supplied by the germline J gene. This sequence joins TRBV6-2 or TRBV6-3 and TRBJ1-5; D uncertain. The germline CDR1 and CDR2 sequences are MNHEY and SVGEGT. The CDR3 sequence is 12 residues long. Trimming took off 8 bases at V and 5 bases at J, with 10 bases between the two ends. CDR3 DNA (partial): TGTGCCAGCTGCCAGGAGCATCAGCCC. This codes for CASCQEHQP. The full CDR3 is CASCQEHQPQHF.

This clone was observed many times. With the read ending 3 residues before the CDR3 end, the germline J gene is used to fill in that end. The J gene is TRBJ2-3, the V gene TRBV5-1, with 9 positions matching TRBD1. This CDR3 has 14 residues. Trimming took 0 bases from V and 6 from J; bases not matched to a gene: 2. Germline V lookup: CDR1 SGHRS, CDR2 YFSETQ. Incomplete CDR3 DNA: TGCGCCAGCAGCTTGGGGGGACAGGGTGATACG. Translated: CASSLGGQGDT. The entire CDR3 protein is CASSLGGQGDTQYF.

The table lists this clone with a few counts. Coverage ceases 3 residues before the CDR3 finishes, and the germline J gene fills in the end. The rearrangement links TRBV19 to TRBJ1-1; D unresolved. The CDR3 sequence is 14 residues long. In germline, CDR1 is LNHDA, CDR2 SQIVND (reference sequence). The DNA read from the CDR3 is TGTGCCAGTAGTACCGACGGGTACTCGGGGGAA. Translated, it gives CASSTDGYSGE. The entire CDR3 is CASSTDGYSGEAFF.

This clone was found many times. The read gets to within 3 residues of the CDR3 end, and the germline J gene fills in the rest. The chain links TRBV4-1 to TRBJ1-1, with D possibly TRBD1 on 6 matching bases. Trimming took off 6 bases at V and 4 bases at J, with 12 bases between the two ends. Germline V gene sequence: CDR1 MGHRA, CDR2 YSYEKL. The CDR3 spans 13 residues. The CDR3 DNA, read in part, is TGCGCCAGCAGGCAGGGGATTAGCACTGAA. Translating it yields CASRQGISTE. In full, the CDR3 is CASRQGISTEAFF.

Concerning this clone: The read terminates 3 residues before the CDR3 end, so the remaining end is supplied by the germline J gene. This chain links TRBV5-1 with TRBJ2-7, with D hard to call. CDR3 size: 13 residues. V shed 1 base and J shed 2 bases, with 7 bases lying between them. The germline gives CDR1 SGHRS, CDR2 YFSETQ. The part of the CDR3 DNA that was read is TGCGCCAGCAGCTTGATAACAGCCTACGAG. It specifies CASSLITAYE. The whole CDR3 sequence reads CASSLITAYEQYF.

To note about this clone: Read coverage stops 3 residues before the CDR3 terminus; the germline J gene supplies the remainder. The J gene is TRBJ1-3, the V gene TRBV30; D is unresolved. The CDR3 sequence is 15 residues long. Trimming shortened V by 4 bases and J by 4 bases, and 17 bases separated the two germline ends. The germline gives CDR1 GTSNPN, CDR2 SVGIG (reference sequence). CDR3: CAWTLGAAGGNTIYF. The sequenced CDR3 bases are TGTGCCTGGACCCTGGGCGCAGCGGGGGGAAACACC.

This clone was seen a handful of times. The CDR3 DNA, read in part, is TGTGCCAGCTCACCCGGCAGGGTTACCTACGAG. It codes for CASSPGRVTYE. The whole CDR3 reads CASSPGRVTYEQYF. The chain combines TRBV18 with TRBJ2-7; TRBD1 is a possible D gene (5 bases). With the read ending 3 residues before the CDR3 end, the germline J gene is used to fill in that end. Trimming took 3 bases from V and 2 from J, leaving 11 bases between them. This CDR3 has 14 residues. The germline V gene has CDR1 KGHSH and CDR2 LQKENI.

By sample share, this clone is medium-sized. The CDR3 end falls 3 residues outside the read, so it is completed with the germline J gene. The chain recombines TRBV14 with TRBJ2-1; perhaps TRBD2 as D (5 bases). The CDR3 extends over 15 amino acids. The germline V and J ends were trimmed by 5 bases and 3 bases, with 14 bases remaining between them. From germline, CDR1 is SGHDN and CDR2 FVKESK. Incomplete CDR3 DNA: TGTGCCAGCAGCACGGGTTATCGGGGCTACAATGAG. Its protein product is CASSTGYRGYNE. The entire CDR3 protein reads CASSTGYRGYNEQFF.

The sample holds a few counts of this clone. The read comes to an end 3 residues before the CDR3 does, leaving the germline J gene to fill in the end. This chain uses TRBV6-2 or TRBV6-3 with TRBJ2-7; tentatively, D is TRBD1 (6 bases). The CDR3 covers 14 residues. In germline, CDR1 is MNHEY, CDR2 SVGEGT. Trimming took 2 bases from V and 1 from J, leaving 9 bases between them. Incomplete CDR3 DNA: TGTGCCAGCAGTTACCTACAGGGATCCTACGAG. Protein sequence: CASSYLQGSYE. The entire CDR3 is CASSYLQGSYEQYF.

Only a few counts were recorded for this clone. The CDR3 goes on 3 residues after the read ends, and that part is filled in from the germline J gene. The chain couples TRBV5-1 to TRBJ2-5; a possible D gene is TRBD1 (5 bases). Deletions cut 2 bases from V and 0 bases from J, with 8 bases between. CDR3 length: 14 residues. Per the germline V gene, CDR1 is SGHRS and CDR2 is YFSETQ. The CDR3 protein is CASSFDRYQETQYF. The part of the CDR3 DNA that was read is TGCGCCAGCAGCTTTGACAGATACCAAGAGACC.

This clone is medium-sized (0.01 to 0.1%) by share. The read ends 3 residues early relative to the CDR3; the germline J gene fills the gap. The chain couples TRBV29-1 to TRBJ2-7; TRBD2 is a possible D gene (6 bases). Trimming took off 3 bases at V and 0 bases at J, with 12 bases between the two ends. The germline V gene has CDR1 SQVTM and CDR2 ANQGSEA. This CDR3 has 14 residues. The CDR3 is CSVEGGGSSYEQYF. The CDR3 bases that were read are TGCAGCGTTGAGGGTGGGGGGAGCTCCTACGAG.

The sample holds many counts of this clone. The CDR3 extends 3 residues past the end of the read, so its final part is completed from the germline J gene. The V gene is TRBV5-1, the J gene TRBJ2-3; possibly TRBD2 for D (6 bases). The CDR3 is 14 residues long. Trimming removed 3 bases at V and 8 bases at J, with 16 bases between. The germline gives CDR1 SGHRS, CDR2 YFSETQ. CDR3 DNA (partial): TGCGCCAGCAGCTGGGACTCAGACCTAGGTACG. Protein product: CASSWDSDLGT. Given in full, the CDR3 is CASSWDSDLGTQYF. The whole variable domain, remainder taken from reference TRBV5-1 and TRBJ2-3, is KAGVTQTPRYLIKTRGQQVTLSCSPISGHRSVSWYQQTPGQGLQFLFEYFSETQRNKGNFPGRFSGRQFSNSRSEMNVSTLELGDSALYLCASSWDSDLGTQYFGPGTRLTVL.

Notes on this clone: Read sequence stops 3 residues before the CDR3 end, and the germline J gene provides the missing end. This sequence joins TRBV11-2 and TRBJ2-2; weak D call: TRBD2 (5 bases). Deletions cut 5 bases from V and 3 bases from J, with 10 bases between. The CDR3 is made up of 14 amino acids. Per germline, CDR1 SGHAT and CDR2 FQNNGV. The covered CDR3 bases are TGTGCCAGCAGCCCTGCCGGGGACACCGGGGAG. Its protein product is CASSPAGDTGE. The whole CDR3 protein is CASSPAGDTGELFF.

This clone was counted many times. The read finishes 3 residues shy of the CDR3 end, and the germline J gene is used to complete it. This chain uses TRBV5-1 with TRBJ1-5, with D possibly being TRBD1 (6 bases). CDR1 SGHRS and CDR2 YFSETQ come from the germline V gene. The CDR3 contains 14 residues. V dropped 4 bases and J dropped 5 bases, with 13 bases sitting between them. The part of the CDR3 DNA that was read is TGCGCCAGCAGCCCCGGAGGGGGGGATCAGCCC. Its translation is CASSPGGGDQP. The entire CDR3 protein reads CASSPGGGDQPQHF.

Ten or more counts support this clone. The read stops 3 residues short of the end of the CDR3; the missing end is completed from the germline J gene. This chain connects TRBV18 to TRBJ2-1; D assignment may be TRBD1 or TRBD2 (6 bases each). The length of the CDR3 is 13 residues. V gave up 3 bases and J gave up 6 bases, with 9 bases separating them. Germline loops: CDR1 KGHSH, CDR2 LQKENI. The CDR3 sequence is CASSPGGGNEQFF. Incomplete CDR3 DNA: TGTGCCAGCTCACCCGGAGGGGGCAATGAG.

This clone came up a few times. Partial CDR3 DNA: TGTGCCAGTCAAGCGGGAGTCCACCTACAGACC. This sequence encodes CASQAGVHLQT. The whole CDR3 reads CASQAGVHLQTQYF. This rearrangement joins TRBV19 to TRBJ2-5, with TRBD2 matching 8 bases. The CDR3 end falls 3 residues outside the read, so it is completed with the germline J gene. CDR3 length: 14 amino acids. CDR1 is LNHDA and CDR2 is SQIVND in the germline V gene (reference sequence). V shed 8 bases, J shed 6 bases, and the junction held 11 bases outside the gene matches.

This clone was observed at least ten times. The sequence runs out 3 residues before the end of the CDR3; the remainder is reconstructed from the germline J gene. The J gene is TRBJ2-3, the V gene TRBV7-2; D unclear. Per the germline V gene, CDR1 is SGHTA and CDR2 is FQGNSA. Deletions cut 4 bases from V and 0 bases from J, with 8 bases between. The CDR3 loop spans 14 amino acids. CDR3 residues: CASSSTWSTDTQYF. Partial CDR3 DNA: TGTGCCAGCAGCTCGACATGGAGCACAGATACG.

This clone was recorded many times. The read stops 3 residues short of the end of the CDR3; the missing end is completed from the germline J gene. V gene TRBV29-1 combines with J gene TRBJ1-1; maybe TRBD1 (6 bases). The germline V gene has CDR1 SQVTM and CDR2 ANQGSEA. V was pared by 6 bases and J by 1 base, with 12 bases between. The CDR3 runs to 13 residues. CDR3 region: CSVNRVANTEAFF. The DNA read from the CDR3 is TGCAGCGTGAACAGGGTTGCGAACACTGAA. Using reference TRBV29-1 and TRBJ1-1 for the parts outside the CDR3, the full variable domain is SAVISQKPSRDICQRGTSLTIQCQVDSQVTMMFWYRQQPGQSLTLIATANQGSEATYESGFVIDKFPISRPNLTFSTLTVSNMSPEDSSIYLCSVNRVANTEAFFGQGTRLTVV.

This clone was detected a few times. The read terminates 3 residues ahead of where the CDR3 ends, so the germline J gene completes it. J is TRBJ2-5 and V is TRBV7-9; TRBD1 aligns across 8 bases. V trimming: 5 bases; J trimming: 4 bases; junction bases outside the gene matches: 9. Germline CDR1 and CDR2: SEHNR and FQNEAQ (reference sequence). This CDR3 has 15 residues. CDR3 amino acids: CASSLGDRILETQYF. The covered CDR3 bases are TGTGCCAGCAGCCTCGGGGACAGGATATTAGAGACC. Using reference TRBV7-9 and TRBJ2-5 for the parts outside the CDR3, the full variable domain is DTGVSQNPRHKITKRGQNVTFRCDPISEHNRLYWYRQTLGQGPEFLTYFQNEAQLEKSRLLSDRFSAERPKGSFSTLEIQRTEQGDSAMYLCASSLGDRILETQYFGPGTRLLVL.

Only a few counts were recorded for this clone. Partial CDR3 DNA: TGTGCCAGCAGTGCCGGGGGAGCTGTAGATACG. Its protein product is CASSAGGAVDT. From start to end, the CDR3 is CASSAGGAVDTQYF. The V gene is TRBV6-4, the J gene TRBJ2-3, with D perhaps matching TRBD2 (6 bases). The missing CDR3 end, 3 residues past where the read stops, is filled in from the germline J gene. The CDR3 covers 14 residues. Trimming removed 4 bases from V and 5 bases from J, with 13 bases in between. Germline V gene lookup returns CDR1 MRHNA and CDR2 SNTAGT.

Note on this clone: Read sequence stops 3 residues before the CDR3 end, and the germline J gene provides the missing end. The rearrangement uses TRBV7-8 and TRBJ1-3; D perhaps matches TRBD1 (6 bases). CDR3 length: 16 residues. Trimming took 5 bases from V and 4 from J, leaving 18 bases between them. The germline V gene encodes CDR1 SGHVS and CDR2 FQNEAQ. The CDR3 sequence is CASSPLLGAQGNTIYF. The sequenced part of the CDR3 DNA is TGTGCCAGCAGCCCTCTTTTGGGGGCGCAGGGAAACACC.

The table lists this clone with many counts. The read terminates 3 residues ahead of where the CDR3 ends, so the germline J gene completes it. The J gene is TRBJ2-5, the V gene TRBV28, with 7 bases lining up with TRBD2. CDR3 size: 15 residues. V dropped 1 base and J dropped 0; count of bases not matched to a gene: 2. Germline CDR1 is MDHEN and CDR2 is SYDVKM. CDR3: CASSLLRGYQETQYF. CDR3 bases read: TGTGCCAGCAGTTTATTGCGGGGGTACCAAGAGACC.

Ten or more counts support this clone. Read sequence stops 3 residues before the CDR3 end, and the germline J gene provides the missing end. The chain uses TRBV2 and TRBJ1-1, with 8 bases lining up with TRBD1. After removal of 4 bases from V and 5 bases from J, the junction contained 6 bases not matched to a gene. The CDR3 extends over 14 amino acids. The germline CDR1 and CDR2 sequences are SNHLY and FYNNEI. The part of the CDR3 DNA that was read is TGTGCCAGCAGTGGCACAGGGGGTAGGACTGAA. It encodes CASSGTGGRTE. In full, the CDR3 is CASSGTGGRTEAFF.

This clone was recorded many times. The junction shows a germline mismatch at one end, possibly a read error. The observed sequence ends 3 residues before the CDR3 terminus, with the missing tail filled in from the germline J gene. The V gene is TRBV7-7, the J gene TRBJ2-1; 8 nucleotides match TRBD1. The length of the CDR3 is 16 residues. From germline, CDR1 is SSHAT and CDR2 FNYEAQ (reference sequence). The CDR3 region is CASSLADRGTYNEQFF. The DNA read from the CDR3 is TGTGCTAGCAGCTTAGCCGACAGGGGAACCTACAATGAG. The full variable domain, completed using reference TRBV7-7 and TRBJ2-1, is GAGVSQSPRYKVTKRGQDVTLRCDPISSHATLYWYQQALGQGPEFLTYFNYEAQPDKSGLPSDRFSAERPEGSISTLTIQRTEQRDSAMYRCASSLADRGTYNEQFFGPGTRLTVL.

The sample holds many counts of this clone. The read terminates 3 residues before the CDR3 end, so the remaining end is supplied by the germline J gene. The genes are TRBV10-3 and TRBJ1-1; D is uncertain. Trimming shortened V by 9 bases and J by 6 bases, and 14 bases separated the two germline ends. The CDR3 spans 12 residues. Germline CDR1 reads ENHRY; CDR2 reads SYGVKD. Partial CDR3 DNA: TGTGCCATTTGGGCTGGTTCCGCTGAA. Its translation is CAIWAGSAE. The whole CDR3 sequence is CAIWAGSAEAFF.